This TCR beta chain appears in the sequencing data of a study of identical twins. A single record per CDR3 protein comes from TCRdb applying MiXCR to the 5' RACE reads. The data hold around 280,000 distinct CDR3 sequences, with approximately 8% observed a single time. Notes on the study in general: The authors drew conclusions from cross-sectional statistical analysis rather than following the same donors.

Of note for this clonotype: The antigen is undetermined.

The data also belong to a second study, concerning yellow fever vaccine responses in identical twins.

Sequencing was performed on memory (CD45RO+) T cells sorted from blood. The TCR originated in a woman between 18 and 30 years old in good health.

In DNA, the CDR3 is TGTGCCAGCAGTTTAACCCCACTTCTAGCGGGAGGGCCGGTAGATGAGCAGTTCTTC. The encoded protein is CASSLTPLLAGGPVDEQFF. The chain joins TRBV27 to TRBJ2-1, with 12 bases lining up with TRBD2. The junction had 16 bases not matched to a gene; V was cut back by 2 bases and J by 8 bases. Germline V CDR1 and CDR2: MNHEY, SMNVEV (reference sequence). This CDR3 is built from 19 residues.